Below are 22 T cell receptor beta chains sequenced from a single sample in a study of vaccination effects on CD4 cells after COVID-19. Subsequent to 10 days of culture, CD4+ T cells were isolated. Two-dose BNT162b2 or mRNA-1273 vaccination was given to participants. No antigen has been identified for these receptors. Generated by immunoSEQ multiplex PCR, the TCRdb table keeps only in-frame clones and is missing some. The sample includes more than 60,000 clones, 74% seen only once; the top ten take 2% to 2.5%. The sample here was CD4+ T cells from PBMCs cultured without peptide, taken after COVID-19 vaccination. These receptors all come from a human donor who received a COVID-19 vaccine.

This clone was observed a few times. The rearrangement joins TRBV11-2 to TRBJ1-4, with a weak D call TRBD1 (5 bases). Germline V gives CDR1 SGHAT, CDR2 FQNNGV. This CDR3 contains 16 residues. V was clipped by 5 bases and J by 2 bases, with 15 bases between them. In DNA form, the CDR3 reads TGTGCCAGCAGCCGAGGCAGGGTAGGGACTAATGAAAAACTGTTTTTT. It yields the protein CASSRGRVGTNEKLFF.

The chain employs TRBV7-3 and TRBJ1-1; a possible D gene is TRBD1 (5 bases). There are 15 residues in the CDR3. Germline CDR1 is SGHTA and CDR2 is FQGTGA. Trimming left V 1 base short and J 0 bases short, with 9 bases between. The CDR3 nucleotides read TGTGCCAGCAGCTTAATTGGGGGGATGAACACTGAAGCTTTCTTT. It encodes CASSLIGGMNTEAFF.

The chain couples TRBV10-2 to TRBJ1-6; 8 bases map to TRBD1. The CDR3 extends over 15 amino acids. V gave up 8 bases and J gave up 4 bases; unmatched junction bases: 7. CDR1 is WSHSY, CDR2 SAAADI, per germline. The CDR3: CASSTGTGYNSPLHF. CDR3 nucleotides: TGCGCCAGCTCAACCGGGACAGGTTATAATTCACCCCTCCACTTT.

The chain uses TRBV19 and TRBJ1-2; no clear D. CDR1 and CDR2 (germline): LNHDA, SQIVND (reference sequence). Trimming took 5 bases from V and 1 from J, leaving 8 bases between them. The CDR3 sequence is 13 residues long. The CDR3 nucleotides are TGTGCCAGTAGTGCTGTCGGTAACTATGGCTACACCTTC. Its protein product is CASSAVGNYGYTF.

The chain is built from TRBV29-1 and TRBJ2-2; D remains ambiguous. V was clipped by 5 bases and J by 0 bases, with 10 bases between them. Germline V CDR1 and CDR2: SQVTM, ANQGSEA. This CDR3 has 14 residues. As DNA, the CDR3 is TGCAGCGTTCAACGGATCCCGAACACCGGGGAGCTGTTTTTT. This gives the protein CSVQRIPNTGELFF.

The CDR3 nucleotides read TGTGCCAGCAGCTATGACAGGGTCTCTGGAAACACCATATATTTT. This sequence encodes CASSYDRVSGNTIYF. The chain employs TRBV9 and TRBJ1-3, with 7 bases fitting TRBD1. The ends lost 4 bases at V and 0 bases at J; junction bases unmatched: 4. Germline CDR1 SGDLS, CDR2 YYNGEE. This CDR3 is 15 amino acids long. Full variable domain (remainder filled in from reference TRBV9 and TRBJ1-3): DSGVTQTPKHLITATGQRVTLRCSPRSGDLSVYWYQQSLDQGLQFLIQYYNGEERAKGNILERFSAQQFPDLHSELNLSSLELGDSALYFCASSYDRVSGNTIYFGEGSWLTVV.

The chain has TRBV15 and TRBJ2-7, with 7 positions matching TRBD2. CDR3 length equals 16 residues. Germline CDR1 LNHNV, CDR2 YYDKDF (reference sequence). V was clipped by 4 bases and J by 3 bases; unmatched bases: 12. The CDR3 loop is CATSIEEGTNLYEQYV. The CDR3 coding sequence is TGTGCCACCAGCATAGAGGAGGGGACTAACCTCTACGAGCAGTACGTC.

The chain recombines TRBV5-1 with TRBJ1-2; D is unresolved. The CDR3 sequence is 13 residues long. The germline V gene encodes CDR1 SGHRS and CDR2 YFSETQ. V was pared by 0 bases and J by 7 bases, with 10 bases between. CDR3 in DNA: TGCGCCAGCAGCTTGGCTGGGTTGAGTGGCTACACCTTC. Protein sequence: CASSLAGLSGYTF.

The V gene is TRBV19, the J gene TRBJ2-1; D unclear. The germline CDR1 and CDR2 sequences are LNHDA and SQIVND (reference sequence). CDR3 length: 13 residues. The ends were cut back, 6 bases at V and 6 bases at J, with 12 bases in the middle. The DNA for the CDR3 is TGTGCCAGTAGGCCCTCGGCCTCCAATGAGCAGTTCTTC. It codes for CASRPSASNEQFF.

The chain combines TRBV2 with TRBJ1-4; 7 nucleotides align to TRBD1. CDR3 length equals 16 residues. V lost 4 bases, J lost 11 bases, and 16 bases stayed unmatched. CDR1 and CDR2 (germline): SNHLY, FYNNEI. CDR3 loop: CASSALRRQGRGKLFF. For the CDR3, the DNA is TGTGCCAGCAGTGCACTCCGTCGACAGGGCAGGGGGAAACTGTTTTTT.

The rearrangement uses TRBV5-6 and TRBJ1-2; TRBD1 matches 8 bases. CDR1 and CDR2 from the germline V gene are SGHDT and YYEEEE. After removal of 0 bases from V and 4 bases from J, the junction contained 11 bases not matched to a gene. This CDR3 comprises 17 residues. The CDR3: CASSLDRGSYAGYGYTF. The CDR3 nucleotides are TGTGCCAGCAGCTTGGACAGGGGGTCGTACGCTGGCTATGGCTACACCTTC.

A single count supports this clone. This chain connects TRBV2 to TRBJ2-2; 7 nucleotides agree with TRBD2. Unmatched junction bases numbered 10, after V lost 5 bases and J lost 7 bases. The CDR3 length is 15 residues. Germline CDR1 reads SNHLY; CDR2 reads FYNNEI. Written as DNA, the CDR3 is TGTGCCAGCAGTCGGGGCATGGGACTAAACGGGGAGCTGTTTTTT. This sequence encodes CASSRGMGLNGELFF.

This sequence joins TRBV20-1 and TRBJ2-5, with unresolved D. The V and J ends lost 6 bases and 5 bases respectively, with 10 bases between them. This CDR3 has 11 amino acids. CDR1 and CDR2 (germline): DFQATT, SNEGSKA (reference sequence). CDR3 nucleotides: TGCAGTGCCCCCCCGTCGGAGACCCAGTACTTC. Its protein is CSAPPSETQYF.

This clone appeared a few times. The chain couples TRBV30 to TRBJ1-2, with D hard to call. This CDR3 spans 14 amino acids. Germline CDR1 GTSNPN, CDR2 SVGIG (reference sequence). V lost 3 bases to trimming and J lost 0 bases, with 11 bases between them. CDR3 protein: CAWRGSPSNYGYTF. The CDR3 nucleotides read TGTGCCTGGAGAGGCAGTCCTTCTAACTATGGCTACACCTTC.

The V and J genes are TRBV5-3 and TRBJ2-7; D remains unclear. TRBV5-3 is recorded as an ORF, its role being uncertain. This CDR3 contains 11 residues. V was trimmed by 0 bases and J by 6 bases, leaving 4 bases between them. The CDR3 here is CARSLEGEQYV. The DNA for the CDR3 is TGTGCCAGAAGCTTGGAAGGCGAGCAGTACGTC.

The chain carries TRBV14 and TRBJ1-1; D is undetermined. The CDR3 sequence is 14 residues long. V dropped 4 bases and J dropped 0 bases, with 9 bases sitting between them. The germline gives CDR1 SGHDN, CDR2 FVKESK. The CDR3 sequence is CASSLGSLNTEAFF. CDR3 bases: TGTGCCAGCAGCCTAGGGAGTTTGAACACTGAAGCTTTCTTT.

This clone was counted only a few times. The chain links TRBV7-2 to TRBJ2-7; D is perhaps TRBD2 (6 bases). With 3 bases removed from V and 4 bases from J, the gap between germline ends came to 13 bases. The CDR3 contains 14 residues. Per the germline V gene, CDR1 is SGHTA and CDR2 is FQGNSA. This CDR3 reads CASSFDPGGYEQYV. CDR3 DNA: TGTGCCAGCAGCTTCGACCCAGGAGGGTACGAGCAGTACGTC.

The chain links TRBV7-4 to TRBJ2-2; 9 bases align to TRBD2. The ends lost 4 bases at V and 2 bases at J; junction bases unmatched: 5. Germline assignment: CDR1 SGHVT and CDR2 SQSDAQ. The CDR3 is made up of 16 amino acids. The CDR3: CASSSPAGGNTGELFF. The CDR3 DNA reads as TGTGCCAGCAGCTCCCCAGCGGGGGGTAACACCGGGGAGCTGTTTTTT.

The chain uses TRBV12-3 or TRBV12-4 and TRBJ1-1; the D gene is possibly TRBD1 (5 bases). Trimming stripped 3 bases from V and 8 bases from J, with 10 bases between. The CDR3 length is 12 residues. CDR3 sequence: CASSFSGLEAFF. As DNA, the CDR3 is TGTGCCAGCAGTTTCTCGGGACTCGAAGCTTTCTTT.

The V and J genes are TRBV28 and TRBJ2-1; D not certain. The germline V gene encodes CDR1 MDHEN and CDR2 SYDVKM. The length of the CDR3 is 17 residues. Trimming left V 3 bases short and J 0 bases short, with 15 bases between. The CDR3 sequence: CASSFPRDSSSYNEQFF. CDR3 bases: TGTGCCAGCAGTTTCCCCCGTGACTCAAGCTCCTACAATGAGCAGTTCTTC.

The genes are TRBV5-4 and TRBJ1-6, with a possible D match to TRBD1 (5 bases). This CDR3 spans 17 amino acids. Germline assignment: CDR1 SGHNT and CDR2 YYREEE (reference sequence). The V end lost 2 bases, the J end lost 4 bases, and 16 bases lay between the germline ends. CDR3 loop: CASSLRRGEGYNSPLHF. DNA for the CDR3: TGTGCCAGCAGCTTAAGGAGGGGAGAGGGGTATAATTCACCCCTCCACTTT.

V usage is TRBV6-5 and J usage is TRBJ1-4; 11 nucleotides agree with TRBD1. With V trimmed by 6 bases and J by 8 bases, 5 bases remained unmatched. The CDR3 has 14 residues. The germline CDR1 and CDR2 sequences are MNHEY and SVGAGI. For the CDR3, the DNA is TGTGCCAGCAGCTCGGACAGGGGGCAAGAAAAACTGTTTTTT. It specifies CASSSDRGQEKLFF.